The present entry profiles one T cell receptor (beta chain) with its context. Its binding antigen is unknown. A clone one base away is much larger, so this may be a read error. These data are taken from a study of blood T cells in healthy people across ages (dated by TCRdb to between 2014 and 2016). General notes on the study: Template switching captured roughly one uniquely barcoded TCR beta cDNA molecule per two T cells in model experiments. The donors were divided into four age groups: young (average around 17 years), middle-aged (approximately 39), aged (around 67) and long-lived (roughly 88). Age-related changes in TCR beta repertoire diversity were measured in the study by deep sequencing normalized with unique cDNA molecular identifiers. To avoid experimental bias, donors of different ages were spread randomly across the sequencing lanes. Two additional independent replicas of 1 million unique cDNA reads from the same blood draw were analyzed for two donors (one aged 18 to 29 and one aged 80 or older). Study-level results and caveats: Compared with the aged group, the long-lived group had more naive CD4+ T cells, fewer expanded clones and increased TCR diversity, suggesting age selection. Estimates of total diversity from one million sequenced T cells were regarded as lower bounds and underestimates. There was a strong correlation between observed TCR beta diversity and the percentage of naive T cells measured by flow cytometry. As age increased, observed TCR beta diversity per million T cells dropped in a roughly linear way, and a significant reduction was already evident by age around 41. Bulk unsorted PBMC profiling prevented conclusive comparison of naive and antigen-experienced compartments. Because donor CMV infection status was unknown, age-related changes in expanded clonotypes were potentially confounded.

Receptor amplification or capture employed 5' RACE. Sequencing relied on an Illumina HiSeq 2500. A second roughly 6 to 12 cycle PCR used a sample-barcoded 5' primer and a J-beta primer mix. Each TCR beta cDNA molecule received a unique molecular identifier from a template-switch 5' adaptor carrying 12 random nucleotides. At least 2.5 million CDR3-containing paired-end reads were obtained from each sample. All of the RNA was converted into first-strand cDNA using the Mint cDNA synthesis kit, with a TRBC-specific oligonucleotide serving as the primer. Following uracil-DNA glycosylase treatment, a first 18-cycle PCR with universal primers M1SS and BC2_uni_R was performed on all cDNA. As for the authors' bioinformatics: For normalization, 1 million high-quality reads, each with a distinct molecular identifier, were randomly selected from each sample. Instead of being binned into consensus sequences, reads that shared molecular identifiers were thrown out. MiTCR, set to a Q25 quality threshold and the strictest error-elimination algorithm, was used for CDR3 identification, clonotype clustering and error correction. A nonparametric unseen species model using Euler transformation provided a lower-bound estimate of total TCR beta diversity. Through fastp at Q25 and MiXCR, TCRdb rebuilt clones from the public reads, retaining in-frame beta chains. Under each unique CDR3 protein, matching rows form one entry showing the most common genes and DNA. The V and J calls shown here were made by TCRdb, not taken from the authors' results. The sample yields roughly 1,700,000 distinct CDR3 sequences; 28% were counted once. 7.7% of the sample comes from the top ten.

For CDR1 and CDR2, the germline V gene (reference sequence) lists DFQATT and SNEGSKA. V is pared back by 5 bases and J by 9 bases, with 17 bases lying between the germline termini. Including cysteine and phenylalanine, the CDR3 has 12 amino acids. CDR3 DNA is the only sequence kept; it has 36 bases, read in frame from the first base. Donors were 39 systemically healthy Caucasian individuals from Russia aged 6 to 90 years. Approximately 11 milliliters of peripheral blood were drawn from each donor into EDTA-treated Vacutainer tubes. Ficoll-Paque density-gradient centrifugation was used to isolate PBMCs, with at least 6 million per sample. Total RNA, at least 6 micrograms per sample, was extracted from PBMCs with Trizol reagent. Naive CD45RAhigh/CD27high T cell percentages were measured by flow cytometry on a PBMC aliquot from every donor.

The specimen was blood. The V gene is TRBV20-1 and the J gene is TRBJ2-7; a tentative D match to TRBD1 spans 7 bases. The sequence was collected from a woman aged 25 to 39 in good health. In nucleotide form, the sequence is TGCAGTGCTTCGCGACAGGGAGGCGTGCAGTACTTC. This encodes CSASRQGGVQYF.